Listed below are T cell receptor beta chains from one sample, sequenced in a study of cytomegalovirus exposure and HLA in healthy donors. This table comes from immunoSEQ multiplex PCR, and its TCRdb copy is limited to in-frame clones, with some not included. In the table there are approximately 140,000 clones, roughly 80% of which are singletons. The sequencing sample was made of PBMCs. The receptors were sampled from a woman in her 50s in good health and CMV-seronegative. CDR3s include the opening cysteine and the closing phenylalanine or tryptophan. D genes are given only for firm matches. Some rows mark clone size as missing; the rest say once, few, many or name a class of expanded clone.

J gene	D gene	CDR3 length	V gene	clone size	CDR3 protein	CDR3 DNA
TRBJ2-3	NA	13	TRBV10-3	NA	CAISFSLRDTQYF	TGTGCCATCAGCTTCTCCTTGCGAGATACGCAGTATTTT
TRBJ1-2	TRBD1	17	TRBV27	NA	CASSLSRLGQGHGGYTF	TGTGCCAGCAGTTTATCGAGGTTGGGACAGGGTCATGGTGGCTACACCTTC
TRBJ2-7	NA	13	TRBV27	NA	CASSPRLVSEQYF	TGTGCCAGCAGTCCGAGACTAGTATCCGAGCAGTACTTC
TRBJ2-7	TRBD2	14	TRBV28	NA	CASSLLQTGGEQYF	TGTGCCAGCAGTTTACTCCAAACGGGGGGCGAGCAGTACTTC
TRBJ2-3	TRBD2	15	TRBV5-4	NA	CATRRTSGGTDTQYF	TGTGCCACTAGAAGGACTAGCGGGGGCACAGATACGCAGTATTTT
TRBJ2-7	NA	13	TRBV4-3	NA	CASSQEIGYEQYF	TGCGCCAGCAGCCAAGAGATCGGCTACGAGCAGTACTTC
TRBJ1-2	NA	13	TRBV4-2	NA	CASSQQLGQGYTF	TGTGCCAGCAGCCAACAATTGGGGCAGGGGTACACCTTC
TRBJ1-6	TRBD1	14	TRBV5-1	NA	CASSPDRGNSPLHF	TGCGCCAGCAGCCCTGACAGGGGGAATTCACCCCTCCACTTT
TRBJ2-3	NA	11	TRBV5-5	NA	CASRATDTQYF	TGTGCCAGCAGAGCCACAGATACGCAGTATTTT
TRBJ2-2	NA	13	TRBV19	NA	CASSRGGTGELFF	TGTGCCAGTAGTAGAGGGGGCACCGGGGAGCTGTTTTTT
TRBJ2-3	TRBD2	15	TRBV5-1	NA	CASSALAGGTDTQYF	TGCGCCAGCAGCGCTCTAGCGGGGGGGACAGATACGCAGTATTTT
TRBJ2-3	NA	16	TRBV5-4	few	CASSLFRGANTDTQYF	TGTGCCAGCAGCTTGTTTCGGGGGGCGAACACAGATACGCAGTATTTT
TRBJ1-3	NA	15	TRBV7-9	once	CSSSYLDQGGNTIYF	TGTTCCAGCAGCTACCTTGACCAGGGAGGGAACACCATATATTTT
TRBJ1-5	NA	12	TRBV7-9	NA	CASSLGRQPQHF	TGTGCCAGCAGCTTAGGGCGGCAGCCCCAGCATTTT
TRBJ2-5	TRBD1	15	TRBV5-1	NA	CASSLSSTGGETQYF	TGCGCCAGCAGCTTGAGTAGCACAGGGGGCGAGACCCAGTACTTC
TRBJ2-5	TRBD1	14	TRBV6-5	NA	CASSRTGTVVTQYF	TGTGCCAGCAGCAGGACAGGGACGGTCGTGACCCAGTACTTC
TRBJ1-5	NA	12	TRBV30	NA	CAWSVSYLPQHF	TGTGCCTGGAGTGTTAGTTATCTGCCCCAGCATTTT
TRBJ2-1	TRBD2	16	TRBV7-8	NA	CASSSFSGGAGNEQFF	TGTGCCAGCAGCTCCTTTAGCGGGGGGGCCGGGAATGAGCAGTTCTTC
TRBJ2-7	NA	11	TRBV6-5	NA	CASSDGGKQYF	TGTGCCAGCAGTGACGGGGGTAAGCAGTACTTC
TRBJ1-2	NA	16	TRBV7-9	NA	CSSSPLGGGQGYGYTF	TGTTCCAGCAGCCCCCTGGGAGGAGGTCAGGGCTATGGCTACACCTTC
TRBJ1-5	NA	16	TRBV5-1	NA	CASSSGWRVENQPQHF	TGCGCCAGCAGCTCAGGTTGGAGGGTAGAGAATCAGCCCCAGCATTTT
TRBJ2-6	TRBD2	19	TRBV5-4	NA	CASSFYTSGGGGGANVLTF	TGTGCCAGCAGCTTTTATACTAGCGGGGGGGGCGGAGGGGCCAACGTCCTGACTTTC
TRBJ1-1	TRBD1	12	TRBV10-1	few	CASSESNRGTFF	TGCGCCAGCAGTGAGTCGAACAGGGGAACTTTCTTT
TRBJ2-7	TRBD2	16	TRBV11-2	NA	CASGRGSGGLPYEQYF	TGTGCCAGCGGACGGGGGTCGGGGGGACTCCCCTACGAGCAGTACTTC
TRBJ2-7	TRBD1	14	TRBV11-2	NA	CASSRDRGRYEQYF	TGTGCCAGCAGCCGGGACAGGGGTAGGTACGAGCAGTACTTC